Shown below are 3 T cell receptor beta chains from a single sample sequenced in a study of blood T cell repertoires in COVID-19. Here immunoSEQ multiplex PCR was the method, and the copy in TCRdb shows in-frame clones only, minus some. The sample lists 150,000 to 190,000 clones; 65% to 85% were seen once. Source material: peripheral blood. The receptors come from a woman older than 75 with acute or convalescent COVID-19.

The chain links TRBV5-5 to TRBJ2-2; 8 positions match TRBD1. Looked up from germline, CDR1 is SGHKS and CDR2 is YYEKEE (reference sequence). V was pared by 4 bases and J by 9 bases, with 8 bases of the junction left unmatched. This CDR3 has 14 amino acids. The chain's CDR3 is CASSPLTGDRELFF. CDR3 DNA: TGTGCCAGCAGCCCATTGACAGGGGATCGGGAGCTGTTTTTT.

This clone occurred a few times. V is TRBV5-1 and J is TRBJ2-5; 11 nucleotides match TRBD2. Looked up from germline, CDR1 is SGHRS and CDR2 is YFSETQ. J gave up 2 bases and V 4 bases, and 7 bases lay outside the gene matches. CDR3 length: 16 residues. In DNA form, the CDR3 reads TGCGCCAGCAGCACCGGGACTAGCGGCATACAAGAGACCCAGTACTTC. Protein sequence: CASSTGTSGIQETQYF.

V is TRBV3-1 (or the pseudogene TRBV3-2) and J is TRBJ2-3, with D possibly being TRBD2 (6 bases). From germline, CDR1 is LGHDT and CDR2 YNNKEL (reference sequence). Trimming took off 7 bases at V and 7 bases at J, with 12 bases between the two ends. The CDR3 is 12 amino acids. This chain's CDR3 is CASTNRGNTQYF. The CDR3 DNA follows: TGTGCCAGCACCAACCGGGGGAATACGCAGTATTTT.